The clone carrying this T cell receptor (beta chain) was counted a few times. The junction and the germline gene differ at one end; a read error may be behind it. The CDR3 goes on 3 residues after the read ends, and that part is filled in from the germline J gene. This record belongs to a study of T cell clonality in common variable immunodeficiency. Measured with immunoSEQ multiplex PCR; TCRdb has only the in-frame clones, and not every one. This repertoire holds about 55,000 clones, and none appear only once. The germline V gene has CDR1 SEHNR and CDR2 FQNEAQ (reference sequence). This CDR3 region has 14 residues.

The rearrangement joins TRBV7-9 to TRBJ1-1; D possibly corresponds to TRBD1 (5 bases). Sequencing was carried out using peripheral blood mononuclear cells. The TCR comes from a person aged 18-69 years in good health. The CDR3 protein is CASSTPGENAEAFF. The covered CDR3 bases are TGTGCCAGCAGCACCCCGGGGGAGAACGCTGAA.